The source of this TCR beta chain is a study of T cells in tuberculosis. With regard to this clone: The antigen is unknown.

In germline, CDR1 is MGHRA, CDR2 YSYEKL. This CDR3 region has 14 residues. Trimming left V 3 bases short and J 6 bases short, with 15 bases between. Produced via immunoSEQ multiplex PCR; TCRdb's table is partial and in-frame only. Of tens of thousands of clones listed, about 92% are singletons. Time point specified: new active TB diagnosis, blood taken before or within 7 days of starting treatment. Confirmation came from sputum smear and/or culture positivity for M. tuberculosis. Study results and limitations: Using the GMM-specific repertoire gave about 85% accuracy versus approximately 70% with motifs. Active tuberculosis alpha repertoires lay closer to GMM-specific TCRs than controls'.

The TCR sequence derives from an adult with tuberculosis. The V and J genes are TRBV4-1 and TRBJ2-7; D is possibly TRBD1 (6 bases). The source was PBMCs, collected at tuberculosis diagnosis. The CDR3, as DNA: TGCGCCAGCAGCCACACAAACCCAGGGGTCGAGCAGTACTTC. Amino acids: CASSHTNPGVEQYF.